The sequence of this T cell receptor (beta chain) was determined in a study of blood T cell repertoires in COVID-19. Study information: COVID-19 samples collected from the United States, Italy and Spain covered acute and convalescent phases. PBMCs, B-cell-depleted T cells, or T cells were the source of the cDNA or gDNA that made up the material.

The data were produced by immunoSEQ multiplex PCR, yet TCRdb's version contains in-frame clones alone and is incomplete. The profile covers approximately 250,000 clones, with over 70% appearing a single time and roughly 10% taken by the ten largest. Enrolled during active infection, Seattle patients were then followed longitudinally. Per germline, CDR1 MNHEY and CDR2 SMNVEV (reference sequence). CDR3 length: 13 amino acids. V shed 3 bases and J 8 bases; nucleotides not matched to a gene: 1. The chain couples TRBV27 to TRBJ1-2; TRBD1 matches at 12 bases. Sequencing was done on a sample of peripheral blood. The clonotype originates from a woman in her seventies with COVID-19, enrolled during active disease. CDR3 DNA sequence: TGTGCCAGCAGTTTTGGGACAGGGGGCGGCTACACCTTC. Protein product: CASSFGTGGGYTF.